Sequencing of this T cell receptor (beta chain) was carried out in a study of blood T cell repertoires in COVID-19. Study as a whole: Material from acute and convalescent COVID-19 was sourced from the United States, Italy and Spain. The cDNA or gDNA used as material had been derived from T cells, B-cell-depleted T cells, or PBMCs.

This clone was observed a few times. The J segment lost 4 bases and the V segment lost 0 bases, leaving 5 bases of the junction unmatched. Germline CDR1 is SGDLS and CDR2 is YYNGEE. This CDR3 is built from 15 residues. Sequencing used immunoSEQ multiplex PCR; TCRdb keeps in-frame clones, though not all of them. The sample records over 150,000 clones, 85% to 90% being singletons. The receptor comes from a man aged 50 or older with active or convalescent COVID-19. The gene calls are TRBV9 and TRBJ1-2; TRBD1 agrees at 8 bases. The sample comprised peripheral blood. The DNA of the CDR3 is TGTGCCAGCAGCGTAGAACAGGGGGGACTCTATGGCTACACCTTC. It codes for CASSVEQGGLYGYTF. The entire variable domain, with the rest obtained from reference TRBV9 and TRBJ1-2, is as follows: DSGVTQTPKHLITATGQRVTLRCSPRSGDLSVYWYQQSLDQGLQFLIQYYNGEERAKGNILERFSAQQFPDLHSELNLSSLELGDSALYFCASSVEQGGLYGYTFGSGTRLTVV.